These T cell receptor beta chains were read from a single sample in a study of high-grade serous ovarian cancer treatment subgroups. Produced via immunoSEQ multiplex PCR; TCRdb's table is partial and in-frame only. Here the sample spans 6,000 to 7,000 clones, 75% to 85% being singletons. Specimen: tumor tissue. The receptors stem from a human donor with high-grade serous ovarian cancer. Each CDR3 is given with its conserved first and last residue. A D gene is named only where the DNA matches it firmly. Size tells how often a clone was seen (once, few, many) or the class of an expanded clone, and some rows leave it out.

CDR3 protein	CDR3 DNA	D gene	clone size	V gene	J gene
CASSPLKGNEQFF	TGTGCCAGCAGCCCCCTAAAGGGGAATGAGCAGTTCTTC	.	.	TRBV6-5	TRBJ2-1
CASSIPGTGGVQPQHF	TGTGCCAGTAGTATACCCGGGACAGGGGGCGTACAGCCCCAGCATTTT	TRBD1	.	TRBV19	TRBJ1-5
CASSLGTGGKQETQYF	TGTGCCAGCAGCTTAGGAACAGGGGGCAAACAAGAGACCCAGTACTTC	TRBD1	.	TRBV7-2	TRBJ2-5
CASSGQYNEQFF	TGTGCCAGCAGCGGGCAGTACAATGAGCAGTTCTTC	.	once	TRBV7-9	TRBJ2-1
CASSQYGSNTGELFF	TGTGCCAGCAGCCAATATGGTTCGAACACCGGGGAGCTGTTTTTT	.	.	TRBV4-2	TRBJ2-2
CASSPGVAGTYEQYF	TGTGCCAGCTCACCAGGAGTAGCGGGGACCTACGAGCAGTACTTC	TRBD2	.	TRBV18	TRBJ2-7
CASSLSTGPYGYTF	TGCGCCAGCAGCTTGTCGACAGGTCCCTATGGCTACACCTTC	.	.	TRBV5-1	TRBJ1-2
CASSQDWPGGSYEQYF	TGCGCCAGCAGCCAAGATTGGCCAGGGGGTAGCTACGAGCAGTACTTC	TRBD1	.	TRBV4-1	TRBJ2-7
CAWSESDNEQFF	TGTGCCTGGAGTGAATCCGACAATGAGCAGTTCTTC	.	.	TRBV30	TRBJ2-1
CASSVGFSNQPQHF	TGTGCCAGCAGCGTAGGGTTTAGCAATCAGCCCCAGCATTTT	.	.	TRBV9	TRBJ1-5
CAWSRRGLDTGELFF	TGTGCCTGGAGTCGAAGGGGGTTAGACACCGGGGAGCTGTTTTTT	.	once	TRBV30	TRBJ2-2
CASRSPSGPNNEQFF	TGTGCCAGCAGGTCGCCTAGCGGACCAAACAATGAGCAGTTCTTC	TRBD2	.	TRBV27	TRBJ2-1
CASSLGSSNEKLFF	TGCGCCAGCAGCTTGGGCAGCTCTAATGAAAAACTGTTTTTT	.	.	TRBV5-1	TRBJ1-4
CAWSRGSNQPQHF	TGTGCCTGGAGTAGGGGGAGCAATCAGCCCCAGCATTTT	.	.	TRBV30	TRBJ1-5
CASSIRPGQAGIYF	TGTGCCAGTAGTATACGGCCGGGGCAGGCCGGCATATATTTT	.	.	TRBV19	TRBJ1-3
CASSRSPTMAGELFF	TGTGCCAGCAGCCGAAGCCCGACTATGGCCGGGGAGCTGTTTTTT	.	.	TRBV7-9	TRBJ2-2
CAWNQGAHEQYF	TGTGCCTGGAATCAGGGTGCCCACGAGCAGTACTTC	.	.	TRBV30	TRBJ2-7
CASSPRGDSNQPQHF	TGTGCCAGCTCACCAAGGGGGGATAGCAATCAGCCCCAGCATTTT	.	few	TRBV18	TRBJ1-5
CASSPPGQPSYEQYF	TGTGCCAGCAGTCCGCCGGGACAACCCTCCTACGAGCAGTACTTC	.	.	TRBV28	TRBJ2-7
CASKGLGEDTQYF	TGCGCCAGCAAGGGTCTGGGTGAAGATACGCAGTATTTT	.	few	TRBV5-1	TRBJ2-3
CASSQDERSRAEAFF	TGCGCCAGCAGCCAAGATGAAAGGAGCCGCGCTGAAGCTTTCTTT	.	.	TRBV4-3	TRBJ1-1
CASSLAASQAHSPLHF	TGTGCCAGCAGCTTAGCGGCCTCCCAGGCTCATTCACCCCTCCACTTT	.	.	TRBV7-2	TRBJ1-6
CASSPYDSPQAEAFF	TGTGCCAGCAGCCCGTATGACTCTCCGCAGGCTGAAGCTTTCTTT	.	few	TRBV5-5	TRBJ1-1
CASSLDPDSPNYGYTF	TGCGCCAGCAGCTTGGATCCGGACAGCCCCAACTATGGCTACACCTTC	.	.	TRBV5-1	TRBJ1-2